This entry features one TCR beta chain sequence. This entry is derived from a study of blood T cell repertoires in COVID-19. Study-level information: COVID-19 samples collected from the United States, Italy and Spain covered acute and convalescent phases. T cells, B-cell-depleted T cells, or PBMCs supplied cDNA or gDNA.

In the study's own analysis: Counts of nucleated cells, estimated from reference gene primer amplification, were obtained. Using immunoSEQ multiplex PCR, the repertoire was profiled, and TCRdb retains in-frame clones only, with some absent. V, J and clone size are those of that table, while D and trimming were read from the DNA. The sample lists around 110,000 clones, roughly 80% seen once, with roughly 4.6% in the top ten. Trimming stripped 3 bases from V and 10 bases from J, with 15 bases between. Germline-derived CDR1 and CDR2 are GTSNPN and SVGIG (reference sequence). The CDR3 loop spans 12 amino acids.

This clonotype originated in a human donor in a cohort sampled during active COVID-19. The sample taken for sequencing was peripheral blood. The V and J genes are TRBV30 and TRBJ1-1; TRBD1 is a possible D gene (6 bases). CDR3 protein: CAWSLGPGAAFF. The CDR3 DNA reads as TGTGCCTGGAGCCTGGGACCAGGGGCAGCTTTCTTT.